This passage covers 13 T cell receptor beta chains from one sample sequenced in a study of blood T cell repertoires in COVID-19. Libraries were prepared by immunoSEQ multiplex PCR; TCRdb keeps only in-frame clonotypes and omits some of them. Among 150,000 or so clones listed, 87% were seen once. The sequenced sample was peripheral blood. The source is a human donor in a cohort sampled during active COVID-19.

In its sample, this clone was seen a few times. V gene TRBV6-2 or TRBV6-3 combines with J gene TRBJ2-1; D unresolved. The CDR3 loop spans 12 amino acids. Trimming shortened V by 3 bases and J by 9 bases, and 9 bases separated the two germline ends. Germline values: CDR1 MNHEY, CDR2 SVGEGT. In DNA, the CDR3 is TGTGCCAGCAGTTATCCGGTTGCTGAGCAGTTCTTC. This gives the protein CASSYPVAEQFF.

About this clone itself: The same CDR3 can be traced to other DNA sequences in this sample. This chain uses TRBV7-9 with TRBJ2-3; D is unresolved. The CDR3 is 12 residues long. Germline V gene data show CDR1 as SEHNR and CDR2 as FQNEAQ (reference sequence). V shed 3 bases and J shed 4 bases, with 5 bases lying between them. The CDR3 sequence is CASSFLADTQYF. The CDR3 nucleotides read TGTGCCAGCAGCTTCCTAGCAGATACGCAGTATTTT.

The chain combines TRBV25-1 with TRBJ1-3; D unclear. Germline loops: CDR1 MGHDK, CDR2 SYGVNS. The CDR3 has 12 residues. Trimming removed 6 bases at V and 3 bases at J, with 6 bases between. The CDR3 sequence: CASRADGNTIYF. DNA of the CDR3: TGTGCCAGCAGGGCAGATGGAAACACCATATATTTT.

This sequence joins TRBV28 and TRBJ1-5, with a tentative D call TRBD1 (5 bases). Trimming shortened V by 4 bases and J by 3 bases, and 10 bases separated the two germline ends. Germline loops: CDR1 MDHEN, CDR2 SYDVKM. The CDR3 extends over 14 amino acids. The CDR3 here is CASSWAGPNQPQHF. The CDR3 DNA reads as TGTGCCAGCAGTTGGGCAGGGCCCAATCAGCCCCAGCATTTT.

J is TRBJ1-2 and V is TRBV29-1, with D possibly being TRBD1 (5 bases). Between the trimmed V and J ends, which lost 4 bases and 4 bases, there was a span of 10 bases. The CDR3 extends over 12 amino acids. The germline V gene has CDR1 SQVTM and CDR2 ANQGSEA. CDR3 coding DNA: TGCAGCGTTGGCGACAGCTCCTATGGCTACACCTTC. Its translation: CSVGDSSYGYTF.

The sample holds a few counts of this clone. The chain combines TRBV9 with TRBJ1-6, with 8 bases identical to TRBD1. The germline gives CDR1 SGDLS, CDR2 YYNGEE. This CDR3 has 17 residues. J was trimmed by 6 bases and V by 3 bases; bases with no gene match: 11. The CDR3: CASSAGQGQLGNSPLHF. The CDR3 DNA sequence: TGTGCCAGCAGCGCTGGACAGGGCCAACTAGGTAATTCACCCCTCCACTTT.

The chain couples TRBV7-6 to TRBJ1-6; D unresolved. This CDR3 spans 15 amino acids. V lost 5 bases, J lost 4 bases, and 12 bases lay in between. Germline lookup yields CDR1 SGHVS and CDR2 FNYEAQ. The CDR3 nucleotides are TGTGCCAGCAGCCCGAGCCGTGTTTATAATTCACCCCTCCACTTT. It specifies CASSPSRVYNSPLHF.

CDR3 loop: CASSKGLAGVWEQFF. Here the CDR3 DNA reads TGTGCCAGCAGTAAGGGACTAGCGGGAGTATGGGAGCAGTTCTTC. The J gene is TRBJ2-1, the V gene TRBV28; TRBD2 matches 14 bases. The germline V gene encodes CDR1 MDHEN and CDR2 SYDVKM. The CDR3 sequence is 15 residues long. V lost 5 bases, J lost 10 bases, and 7 bases stayed unmatched.

J is TRBJ1-2 and V is TRBV19, with a tentative D call TRBD1 (5 bases). V dropped 5 bases and J dropped 1 base, with 17 bases sitting between them. From germline, CDR1 is LNHDA and CDR2 SQIVND (reference sequence). The length of the CDR3 is 16 residues. The CDR3 DNA follows: TGTGCCAGTAGTCCCCGAAGGGACTTAGATAACTATGGCTACACCTTC. It specifies CASSPRRDLDNYGYTF.

This clone has a single count. The chain links TRBV28 to TRBJ2-7; 9 bases are shared with TRBD1. CDR1 is MDHEN, CDR2 SYDVKM, per germline. With V trimmed by 10 bases and J by 5 bases, 15 bases remained unmatched. The CDR3 loop spans 15 amino acids. CDR3 DNA sequence: TGTGCCACCACCGGGGCGGGGACAGGGCCGAACGAGCAGTACTTC. Residues: CATTGAGTGPNEQYF. The full variable domain, with the rest looked up from reference TRBV28 and TRBJ2-7, is DVKVTQSSRYLVKRTGEKVFLECVQDMDHENMFWYRQDPGLGLRLIYFSYDVKMKEKGDIPEGYSVSREKKERFSLILESASTNQTSMYLCATTGAGTGPNEQYFGPGTRLTVT.

This clone came up once. The DNA of the CDR3 is TGCAGCGATACAGGACAGGGCACTGAAGCTTTCTTT. Its translation is CSDTGQGTEAFF. V is TRBV29-1 and J is TRBJ1-1; TRBD1 aligns across 8 bases. Germline values: CDR1 SQVTM, CDR2 ANQGSEA. The V and J ends lost 7 bases and 4 bases, in that order; junction bases with no gene match: 5. There are 12 residues in the CDR3.

The count of this clone is one. This chain connects TRBV29-1 to TRBJ1-2; weak D call: TRBD1 (5 bases). V gave up 0 bases and J gave up 8 bases, with 7 bases separating them. Germline values: CDR1 SQVTM, CDR2 ANQGSEA. CDR3 length: 11 amino acids. CDR3 sequence (DNA): TGCAGCGTTGAAGATCAGGGAGGCTACACCTTC. This codes for CSVEDQGGYTF.

This clone was seen a single time. This chain joins TRBV19 and TRBJ2-7; maybe TRBD1 (5 bases). Trimming removed 4 bases at V and 11 bases at J, with 21 bases between. CDR1 and CDR2 from the germline V gene are LNHDA and SQIVND (reference sequence). There are 14 residues in the CDR3. CDR3 sequence: CASSTERPGSPEYF. For the CDR3, the DNA is TGTGCCAGTAGTACAGAACGGCCAGGGTCCCCGGAGTACTTC.